This paragraph reports one TCR beta chain. The specificity of this receptor is unknown. Base qualities are not recorded, but no much larger clone differs from it by a single base. Whole blood was collected in K2EDTA tubes by collaborating institutions according to the institutions' own protocols. For TCRbeta analysis, collaborators shipped samples as frozen whole blood, isolated PBMCs, or DNA extracted from either of those sample types. The sample is drawn from a study of blood T cell repertoires in COVID-19 (dated by TCRdb to about 2020). Turning to the overall study: Collaborator samples came from the United States, Italy and Spain and covered acute and convalescent phases of COVID-19. The material from the prospective study consisted of cDNA or gDNA derived from T cells, B-cell-depleted T cells, or PBMCs. The dataset comprised deeply sampled blood TCRbeta repertoires from subjects exposed to, actively infected with, or recovered from COVID-19. A freely available public database, intended as a resource for researchers studying the immune response to SARS-CoV-2, is where the repertoires were released. Samples came from the ongoing ImmuneRACE study (first 160 participants) plus 1,254 subjects from 6 global collaborators. A de-identified subject ID, COVID-19 status, age in years and sex were almost always included in the sample metadata. Where HLA class I and class II types were available, the types were taken from metadata supplied by the sample provider, not from assay-based typing.

TCRbeta CDR3 regions were amplified from genomic DNA using the immunoSEQ Assay, a bias-controlled multiplex PCR. For the original study's pipeline: The number of nucleated cells in each sample was estimated from the amplification of reference gene primers within the assay. Sequence reads were collapsed and filtered to measure the absolute abundance of every unique TCRbeta CDR3 rearrangement. For each sample, productive Simpson clonality was calculated as the square root of Simpson's diversity index across productive rearrangements. TCRdb retrieved this table from immuneACCESS and kept in-frame rearrangements only. Not all clones are present; in checked studies, unresolved V genes account for under half, and no reason is known for the remainder. V and J calls and clone size are those listed in that table; D and trimming were worked out from the DNA. A total of 90,000 or so clones appear in this sample, roughly nine tenths of them only once. The top ten hold about 1.8% of the sample.

From the germline V gene, CDR1 is SQVTM and CDR2 is ANQGSEA. V trim: 6 bases; J trim: 4 bases; unmatched bases: 10. Including the terminal cysteine and phenylalanine, the CDR3 comprises 15 residues. The only DNA kept is the CDR3, 45 bases in frame from the first base. The full study reports these points: The quantity of clinical and demographic metadata differed by source and by participant and was supplied without curation.

This receptor was obtained from a human donor with active COVID-19. The donor label of this sample is uncertain. The source material was peripheral blood. The V and J segments used are TRBV29-1 and TRBJ2-3; 10 nucleotides in the junction match TRBD1. The CDR3 protein: CSVDTGTGVADTQYF. The DNA sequence is given as TGCAGCGTCGATACCGGGACAGGGGTCGCAGATACGCAGTATTTT.